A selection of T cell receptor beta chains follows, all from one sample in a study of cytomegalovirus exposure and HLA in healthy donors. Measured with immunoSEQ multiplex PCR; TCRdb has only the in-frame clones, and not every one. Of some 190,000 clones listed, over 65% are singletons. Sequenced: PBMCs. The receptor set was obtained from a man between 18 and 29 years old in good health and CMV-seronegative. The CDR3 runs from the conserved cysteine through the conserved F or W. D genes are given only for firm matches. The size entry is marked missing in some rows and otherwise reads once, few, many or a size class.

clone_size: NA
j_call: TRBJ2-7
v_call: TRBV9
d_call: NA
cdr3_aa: CASSDGELPSSEQYF
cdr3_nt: TGTGCCAGCAGCGATGGGGAGCTCCCAAGCTCCGAGCAGTACTTC

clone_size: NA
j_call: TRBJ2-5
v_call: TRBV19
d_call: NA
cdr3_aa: CASSIVLRGGKGTQYF
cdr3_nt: TGTGCCAGTAGTATAGTACTAAGGGGGGGGAAAGGGACCCAGTACTTC

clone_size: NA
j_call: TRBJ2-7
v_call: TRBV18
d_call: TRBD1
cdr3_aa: CASSQDRGSYEQYF
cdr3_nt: TGTGCCAGCTCACAAGACAGGGGTTCCTACGAGCAGTACTTC

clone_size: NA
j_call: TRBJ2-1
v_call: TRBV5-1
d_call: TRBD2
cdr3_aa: CASSPSGGSYNEQFF
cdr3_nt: TGCGCCAGCAGCCCGAGCGGGGGTTCCTACAATGAGCAGTTCTTC

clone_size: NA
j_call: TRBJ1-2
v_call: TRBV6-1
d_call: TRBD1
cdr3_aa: CASSGQGRGGYTF
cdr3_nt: TGTGCCAGCAGTGGACAGGGGAGGGGTGGCTACACCTTC

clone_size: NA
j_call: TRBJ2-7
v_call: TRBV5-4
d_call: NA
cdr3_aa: CASSSPLGPPYEQYF
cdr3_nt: TGTGCCAGCAGCTCTCCGTTGGGGCCCCCCTACGAGCAGTACTTC

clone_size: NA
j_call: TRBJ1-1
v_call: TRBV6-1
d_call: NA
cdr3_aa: CASSSADTEAFF
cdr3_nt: TGTGCCAGCAGTTCGGCGGACACTGAAGCTTTCTTT

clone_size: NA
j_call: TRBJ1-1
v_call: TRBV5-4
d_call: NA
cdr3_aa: CASSLATRTRNTEAFF
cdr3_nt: TGTGCCAGCAGCTTGGCCACAAGGACACGGAACACTGAAGCTTTCTTT

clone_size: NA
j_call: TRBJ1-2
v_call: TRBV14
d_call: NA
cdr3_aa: CASSQMGPLNYGYTF
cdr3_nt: TGTGCCAGCAGCCAGATGGGGCCCTTGAACTATGGCTACACCTTC

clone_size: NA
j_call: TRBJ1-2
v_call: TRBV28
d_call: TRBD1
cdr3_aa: CASSSGQGGSYGYTF
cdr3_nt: TGTGCCAGCAGTTCGGGACAGGGAGGTAGCTATGGCTACACCTTC

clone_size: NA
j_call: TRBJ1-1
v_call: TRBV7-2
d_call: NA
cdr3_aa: CASSFSVIGEAFF
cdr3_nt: TGTGCCAGCAGCTTTAGCGTTATAGGTGAAGCTTTCTTT

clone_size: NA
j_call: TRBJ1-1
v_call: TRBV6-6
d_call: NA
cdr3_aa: CASSYSSMNTEAFF
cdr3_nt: TGTGCCAGCAGTTACTCGAGCATGAACACTGAAGCTTTCTTT

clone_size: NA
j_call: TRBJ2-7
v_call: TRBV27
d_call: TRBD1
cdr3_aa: CASSTGTALYEQYF
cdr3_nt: TGTGCCAGCAGTACCGGGACAGCTCTCTACGAGCAGTACTTC

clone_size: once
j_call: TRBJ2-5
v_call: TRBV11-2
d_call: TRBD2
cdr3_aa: CASSRGGDGTQYF
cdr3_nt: TGTGCCAGCAGCCGGGGGGGGGATGGGACCCAGTACTTC

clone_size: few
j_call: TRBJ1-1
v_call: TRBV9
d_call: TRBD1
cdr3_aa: CASSRGVSTGDTEAFF
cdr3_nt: TGTGCCAGCAGCCGAGGGGTGAGCACAGGGGACACTGAAGCTTTCTTT

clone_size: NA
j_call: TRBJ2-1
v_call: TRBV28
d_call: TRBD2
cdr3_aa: CASFLGGSYNEQFF
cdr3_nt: TGTGCCAGCTTCCTCGGGGGGTCCTACAATGAGCAGTTCTTC

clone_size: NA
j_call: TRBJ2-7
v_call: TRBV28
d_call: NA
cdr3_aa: CASFGRVGSYEQYF
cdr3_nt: TGTGCCAGCTTCGGCAGGGTTGGGTCCTACGAGCAGTACTTC

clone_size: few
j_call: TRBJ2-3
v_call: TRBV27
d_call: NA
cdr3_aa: CASSFAGSGTDTQYF
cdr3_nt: TGTGCCAGCAGTTTTGCCGGGAGTGGCACAGATACGCAGTATTTT

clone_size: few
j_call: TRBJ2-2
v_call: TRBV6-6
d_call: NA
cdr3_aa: CASSYVDTGELFF
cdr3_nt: TGTGCCAGCAGTTACGTCGACACCGGGGAGCTGTTTTTT

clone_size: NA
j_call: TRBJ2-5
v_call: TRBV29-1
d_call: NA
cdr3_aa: CSAGTSETQYF
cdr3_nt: TGCAGCGCCGGGACAAGCGAGACCCAGTACTTC

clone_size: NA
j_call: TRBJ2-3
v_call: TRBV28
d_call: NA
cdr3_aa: CASSGQIDTQYF
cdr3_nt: TGTGCCAGCAGTGGCCAGATCGATACGCAGTATTTT

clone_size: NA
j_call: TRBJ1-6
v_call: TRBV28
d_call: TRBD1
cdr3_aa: CASTGQGSYSPLHF
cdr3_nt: TGTGCCAGCACCGGACAGGGAAGCTACTCACCCCTCCACTTT